The clone carrying this T cell receptor beta chain was found a few times. No antigen is known for it. TCRdb reanalysed the 5' RACE reads using MiXCR and keeps one entry per CDR3 protein. The repertoire holds approximately 500,000 distinct CDR3 sequences, with 20% to 25% as singletons. This record belongs to a study of T-cell memory formation after mild COVID-19. Whole-study results and caveats: Some SARS-CoV-2-responding clones were already detected in memory before infection.

The CDR3 runs 15 residues. Looked up from germline, CDR1 is SEHNR and CDR2 is FQNEAQ (reference sequence). V lost 6 bases and J 4 bases, leaving 15 bases between the germline ends. Material for sequencing was PBMCs or a T cell subset sorted from them (not recorded which). The source of this sequence is an adult woman who had mild COVID-19 (a few samples of this study predate the infection). Cell type and time point are not known. The genes are TRBV7-9 and TRBJ2-2; D gene uncertain. This chain's CDR3 is CASSPLGLGTGELFF. DNA of the CDR3: TGTGCCAGCAGTCCCCTAGGGCTCGGCACCGGGGAGCTGTTTTTT. The full variable domain, its missing parts supplied by reference TRBV7-9 and TRBJ2-2, is DTGVSQNPRHKITKRGQNVTFRCDPISEHNRLYWYRQTLGQGPEFLTYFQNEAQLEKSRLLSDRFSAERPKGSFSTLEIQRTEQGDSAMYLCASSPLGLGTGELFFGEGSRLTVL.